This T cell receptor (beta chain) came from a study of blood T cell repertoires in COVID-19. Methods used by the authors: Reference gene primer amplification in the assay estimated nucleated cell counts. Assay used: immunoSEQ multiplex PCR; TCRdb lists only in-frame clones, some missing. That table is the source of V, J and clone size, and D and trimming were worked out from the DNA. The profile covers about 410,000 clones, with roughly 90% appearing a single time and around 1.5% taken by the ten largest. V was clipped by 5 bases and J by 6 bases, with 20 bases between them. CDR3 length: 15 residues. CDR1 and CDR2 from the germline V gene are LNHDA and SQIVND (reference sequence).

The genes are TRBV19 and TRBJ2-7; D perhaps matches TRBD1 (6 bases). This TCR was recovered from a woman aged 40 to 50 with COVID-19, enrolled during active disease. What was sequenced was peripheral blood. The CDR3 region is CASSDPGTLSAEQYF. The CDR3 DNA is TGTGCCAGTAGTGATCCTGGGACATTGTCGGCCGAGCAGTACTTC.